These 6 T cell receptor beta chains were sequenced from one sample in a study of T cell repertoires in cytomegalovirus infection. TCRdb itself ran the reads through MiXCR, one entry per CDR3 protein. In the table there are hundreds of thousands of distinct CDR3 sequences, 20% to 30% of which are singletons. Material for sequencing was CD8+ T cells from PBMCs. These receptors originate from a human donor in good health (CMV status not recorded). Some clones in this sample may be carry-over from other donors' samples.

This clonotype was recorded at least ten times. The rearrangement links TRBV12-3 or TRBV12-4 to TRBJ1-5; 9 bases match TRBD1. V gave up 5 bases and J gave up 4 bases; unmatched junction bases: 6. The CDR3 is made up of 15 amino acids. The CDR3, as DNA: TGTGCCAGCAGTCCCCGGACAGGGGTGAATCAGCCCCAGCATTTT. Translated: CASSPRTGVNQPQHF.

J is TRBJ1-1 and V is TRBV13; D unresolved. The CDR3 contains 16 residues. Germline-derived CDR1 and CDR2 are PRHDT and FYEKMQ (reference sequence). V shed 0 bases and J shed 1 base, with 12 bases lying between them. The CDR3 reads CASSLGLEYGNTEAFF. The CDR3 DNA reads TGTGCCAGCAGCTTAGGACTAGAGTATGGGAACACTGAAGCTTTCTTT.

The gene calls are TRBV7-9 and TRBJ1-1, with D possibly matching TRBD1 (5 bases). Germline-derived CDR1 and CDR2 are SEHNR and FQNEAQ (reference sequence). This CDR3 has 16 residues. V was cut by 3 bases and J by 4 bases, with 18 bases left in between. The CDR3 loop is CASSFGGPSRSTEAFF. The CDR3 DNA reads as TGTGCCAGCAGCTTTGGGGGACCCTCGAGAAGCACTGAAGCTTTCTTT.

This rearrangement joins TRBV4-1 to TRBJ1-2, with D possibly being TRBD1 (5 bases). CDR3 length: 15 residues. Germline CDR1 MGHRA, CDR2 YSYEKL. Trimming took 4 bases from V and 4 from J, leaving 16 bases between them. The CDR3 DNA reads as TGCGCCAGCAGCCCGTCCCGGGACGCCTCCTATGGCTACACCTTC. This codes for CASSPSRDASYGYTF.

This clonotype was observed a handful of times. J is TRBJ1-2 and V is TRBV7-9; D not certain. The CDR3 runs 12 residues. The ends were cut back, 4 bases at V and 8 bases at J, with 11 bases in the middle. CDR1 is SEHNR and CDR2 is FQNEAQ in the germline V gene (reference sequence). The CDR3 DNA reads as TGTGCCAGCAGCTCGCACGGTGGCGGCTACACCTTC. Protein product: CASSSHGGGYTF.

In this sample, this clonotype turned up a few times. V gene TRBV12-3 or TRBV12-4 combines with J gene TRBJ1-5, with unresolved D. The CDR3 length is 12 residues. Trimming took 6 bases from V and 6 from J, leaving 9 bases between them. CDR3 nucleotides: TGTGCCAGCAGCGCGGGCCCTCAGCCCCAGCATTTT. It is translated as CASSAGPQPQHF.